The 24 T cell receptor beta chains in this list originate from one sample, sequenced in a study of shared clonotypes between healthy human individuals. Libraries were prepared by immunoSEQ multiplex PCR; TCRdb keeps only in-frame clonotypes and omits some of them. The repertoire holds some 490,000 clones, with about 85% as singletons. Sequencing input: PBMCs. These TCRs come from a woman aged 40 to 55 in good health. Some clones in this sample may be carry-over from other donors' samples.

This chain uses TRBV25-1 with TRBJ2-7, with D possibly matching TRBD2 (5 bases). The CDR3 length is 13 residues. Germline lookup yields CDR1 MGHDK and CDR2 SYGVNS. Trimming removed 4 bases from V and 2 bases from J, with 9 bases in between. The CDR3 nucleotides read TGTGCCAGCAGTGTGACCGGGACCTACGAGCAGTACTTC. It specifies CASSVTGTYEQYF.

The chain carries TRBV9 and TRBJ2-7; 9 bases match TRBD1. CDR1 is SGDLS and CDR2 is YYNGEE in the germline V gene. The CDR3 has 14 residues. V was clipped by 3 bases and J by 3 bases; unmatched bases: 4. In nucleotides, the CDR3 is TGTGCCAGCAGCGGAAGGGGACAGGGCTACGAGCAGTACTTC. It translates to CASSGRGQGYEQYF.

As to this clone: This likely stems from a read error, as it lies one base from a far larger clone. This chain's CDR3 is CTSTRTGVLGQPQHF. As DNA, the CDR3 is TGCACCAGCACCCGAACCGGGGTTCTGGGTCAGCCCCAGCATTTT. This chain joins TRBV4-1 and TRBJ1-5; D is unclear. Germline loops: CDR1 MGHRA, CDR2 YSYEKL. The CDR3 loop spans 15 amino acids.

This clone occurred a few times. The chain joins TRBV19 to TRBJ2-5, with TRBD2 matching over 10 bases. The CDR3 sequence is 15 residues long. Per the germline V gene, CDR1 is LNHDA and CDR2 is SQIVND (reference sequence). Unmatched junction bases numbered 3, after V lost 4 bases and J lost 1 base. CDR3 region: CASSRGLASQETQYF. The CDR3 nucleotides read TGTGCCAGTAGTAGGGGACTAGCGTCCCAAGAGACCCAGTACTTC.

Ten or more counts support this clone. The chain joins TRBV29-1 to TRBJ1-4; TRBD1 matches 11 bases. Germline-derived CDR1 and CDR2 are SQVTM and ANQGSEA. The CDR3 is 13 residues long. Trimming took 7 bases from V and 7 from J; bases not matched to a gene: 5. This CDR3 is CSAKGQGVEKLFF. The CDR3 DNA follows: TGCAGCGCCAAGGGACAGGGGGTTGAAAAACTGTTTTTT.

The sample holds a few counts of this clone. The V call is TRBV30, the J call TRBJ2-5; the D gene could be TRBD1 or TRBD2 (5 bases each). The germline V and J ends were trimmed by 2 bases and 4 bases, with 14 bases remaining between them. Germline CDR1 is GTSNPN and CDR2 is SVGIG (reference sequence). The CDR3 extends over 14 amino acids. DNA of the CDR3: TGTGCCTGGAGTACGGGCGCTGGGGGAGAGACCCAGTACTTC. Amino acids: CAWSTGAGGETQYF.

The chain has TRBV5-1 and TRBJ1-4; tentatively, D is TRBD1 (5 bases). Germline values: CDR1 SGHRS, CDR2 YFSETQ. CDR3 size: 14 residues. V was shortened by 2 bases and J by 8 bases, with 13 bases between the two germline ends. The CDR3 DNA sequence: TGCGCCAGCAGCTTCGGGGACCTAGGGGAAAAACTGTTTTTT. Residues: CASSFGDLGEKLFF.

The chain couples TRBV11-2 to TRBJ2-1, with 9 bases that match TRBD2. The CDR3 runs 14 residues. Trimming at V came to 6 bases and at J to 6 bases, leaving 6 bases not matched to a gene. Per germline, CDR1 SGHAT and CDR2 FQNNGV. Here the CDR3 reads CASRRGLAFNEQFF. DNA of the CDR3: TGTGCCAGCAGGCGAGGACTAGCGTTCAATGAGCAGTTCTTC. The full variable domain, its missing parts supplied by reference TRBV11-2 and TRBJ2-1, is EAGVAQSPRYKIIEKRQSVAFWCNPISGHATLYWYQQILGQGPKLLIQFQNNGVVDDSQLPKDRFSAERLKGVDSTLKIQPAKLEDSAVYLCASRRGLAFNEQFFGPGTRLTVL.

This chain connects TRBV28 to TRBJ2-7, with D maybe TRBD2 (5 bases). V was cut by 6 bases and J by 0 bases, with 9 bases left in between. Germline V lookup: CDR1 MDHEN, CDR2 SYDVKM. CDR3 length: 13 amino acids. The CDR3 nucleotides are TGTGCCAGCAGGATCGGGATCTCCTACGAGCAGTACTTC. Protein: CASRIGISYEQYF.

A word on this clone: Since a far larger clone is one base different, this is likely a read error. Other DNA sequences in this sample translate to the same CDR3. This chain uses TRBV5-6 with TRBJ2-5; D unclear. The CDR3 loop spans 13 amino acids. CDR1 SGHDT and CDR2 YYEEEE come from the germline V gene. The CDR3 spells CASSLYNQETQYF. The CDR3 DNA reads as TGTGCCAGTAGCTTGTACAACCAAGAGACCCAGTACTTC.

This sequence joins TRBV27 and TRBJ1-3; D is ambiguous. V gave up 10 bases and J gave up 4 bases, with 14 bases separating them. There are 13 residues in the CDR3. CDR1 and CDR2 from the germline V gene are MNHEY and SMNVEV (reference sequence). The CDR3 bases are TGTGCCACTAAGAGGCTGTCCGGAAACACCATATATTTT. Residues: CATKRLSGNTIYF.

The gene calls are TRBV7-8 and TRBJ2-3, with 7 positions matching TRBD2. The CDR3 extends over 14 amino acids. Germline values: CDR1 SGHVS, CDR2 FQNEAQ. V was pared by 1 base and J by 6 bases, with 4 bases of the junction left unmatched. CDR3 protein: CASSLGREWDTQYF. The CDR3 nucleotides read TGTGCCAGCAGCTTAGGGCGGGAGTGGGATACGCAGTATTTT.

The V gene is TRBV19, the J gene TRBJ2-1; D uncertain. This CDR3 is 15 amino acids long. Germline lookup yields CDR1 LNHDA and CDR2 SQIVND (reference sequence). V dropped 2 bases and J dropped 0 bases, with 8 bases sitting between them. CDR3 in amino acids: CASSISRNSYNEQFF. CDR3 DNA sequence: TGTGCCAGTAGTATAAGTCGGAACTCCTACAATGAGCAGTTCTTC.

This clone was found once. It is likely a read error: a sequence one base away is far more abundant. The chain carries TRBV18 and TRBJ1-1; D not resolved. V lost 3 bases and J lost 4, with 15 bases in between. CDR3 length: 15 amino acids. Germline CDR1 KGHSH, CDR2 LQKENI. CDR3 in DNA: TGTGCCAGCTCACCCGACGCTAACAGTGGCACTGAAGCTTTCTTT. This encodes CASSPDANSGTEAFF.

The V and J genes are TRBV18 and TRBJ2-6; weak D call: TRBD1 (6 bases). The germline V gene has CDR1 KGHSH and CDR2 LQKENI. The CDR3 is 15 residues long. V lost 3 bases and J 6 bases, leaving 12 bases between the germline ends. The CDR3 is CASSPSRGPANVLTF. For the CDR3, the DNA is TGTGCCAGCTCACCGTCCAGGGGCCCGGCCAACGTCCTGACTTTC.

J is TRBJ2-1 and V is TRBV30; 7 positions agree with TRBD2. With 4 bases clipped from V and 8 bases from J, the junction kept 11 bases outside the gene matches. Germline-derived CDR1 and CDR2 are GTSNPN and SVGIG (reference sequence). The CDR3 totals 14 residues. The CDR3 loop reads CAWTRLALSDEQFF. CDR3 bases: TGTGCCTGGACTCGACTAGCACTTTCCGATGAGCAGTTCTTC.

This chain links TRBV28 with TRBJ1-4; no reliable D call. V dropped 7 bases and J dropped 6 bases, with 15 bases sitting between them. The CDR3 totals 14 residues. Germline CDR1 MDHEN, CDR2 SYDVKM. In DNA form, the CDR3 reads TGTGCCAGCATGCATTCACGAGAGCATGAAAAACTGTTTTTT. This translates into CASMHSREHEKLFF.

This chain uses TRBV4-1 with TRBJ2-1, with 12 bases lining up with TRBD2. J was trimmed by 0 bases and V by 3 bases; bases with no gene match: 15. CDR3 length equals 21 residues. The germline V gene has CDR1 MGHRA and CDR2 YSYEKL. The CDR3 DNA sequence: TGCGCCAGCAGCCAGCCCCTGGGGACTAGCGGGTCGAGGAGCTCCTACAATGAGCAGTTCTTC. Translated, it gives CASSQPLGTSGSRSSYNEQFF.

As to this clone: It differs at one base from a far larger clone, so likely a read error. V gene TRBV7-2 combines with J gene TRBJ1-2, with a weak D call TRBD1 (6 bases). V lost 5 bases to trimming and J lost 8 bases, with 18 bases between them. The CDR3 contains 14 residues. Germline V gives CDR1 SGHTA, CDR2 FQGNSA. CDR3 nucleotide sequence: TGTGCCAGCAGCCCTATATGGCAGGGGAGCGGCTACACCTTC. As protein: CASSPIWQGSGYTF.

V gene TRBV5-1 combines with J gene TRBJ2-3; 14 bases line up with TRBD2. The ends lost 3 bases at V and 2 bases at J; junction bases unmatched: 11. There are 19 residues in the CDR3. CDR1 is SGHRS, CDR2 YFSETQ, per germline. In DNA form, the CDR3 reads TGCGCCAGCAGCTCCAAACCGGGACTAGCGGGAGAACCCACAGATACGCAGTATTTT. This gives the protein CASSSKPGLAGEPTDTQYF.

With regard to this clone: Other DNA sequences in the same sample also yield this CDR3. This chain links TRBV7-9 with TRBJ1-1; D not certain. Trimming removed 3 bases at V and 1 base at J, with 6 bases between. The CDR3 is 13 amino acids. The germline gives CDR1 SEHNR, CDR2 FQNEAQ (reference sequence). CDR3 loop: CASSLEGNTEAFF. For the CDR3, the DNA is TGTGCCAGCAGCTTGGAAGGGAACACTGAAGCTTTCTTT.

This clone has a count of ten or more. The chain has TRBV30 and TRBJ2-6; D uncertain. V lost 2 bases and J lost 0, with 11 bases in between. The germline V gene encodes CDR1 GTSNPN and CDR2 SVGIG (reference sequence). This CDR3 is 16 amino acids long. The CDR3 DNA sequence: TGTGCCTGGAGTCTCACCGGGCCCTCTGGGGCCAACGTCCTGACTTTC. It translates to CAWSLTGPSGANVLTF.

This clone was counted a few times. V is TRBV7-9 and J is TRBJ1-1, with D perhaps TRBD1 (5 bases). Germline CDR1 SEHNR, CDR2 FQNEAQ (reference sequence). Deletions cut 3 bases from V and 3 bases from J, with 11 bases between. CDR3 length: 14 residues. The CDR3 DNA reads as TGTGCCAGCAGCTTCCAGGGTTTTGACACTGAAGCTTTCTTT. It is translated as CASSFQGFDTEAFF.

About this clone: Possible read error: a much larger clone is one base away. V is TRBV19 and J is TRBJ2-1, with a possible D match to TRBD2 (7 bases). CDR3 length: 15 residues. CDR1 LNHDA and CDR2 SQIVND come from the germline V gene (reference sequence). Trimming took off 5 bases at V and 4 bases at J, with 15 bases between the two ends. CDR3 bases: TGTGCCAGTAGTGAGGGGGGGGACCCGTACAATGAGCAGTTCTTC. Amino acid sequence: CASSEGGDPYNEQFF.